One TCR beta chain is described in this entry. Its antigen is currently unknown. Per germline, CDR1 LGHNA and CDR2 YSLEER. V lost 0 bases to trimming and J lost 4 bases, with 15 bases between them. This CDR3 spans 17 amino acids. These data originate in a study of early T cells in non-severe SARS-CoV-2 infection. The overall study: RNA in bulk from unsorted whole blood was sequenced, and chains were unpaired.

Study-wide points: VDJdb-based matching was biased toward anti-spike CD8 responses and missed private and CD4 specificities.

Molecules of cDNA were individually given unique molecular identifiers that were attached to them. From the 5' RACE reads, TCRdb called clonotypes with MiXCR, one entry per CDR3 protein. The sample contains 45,000 or so distinct CDR3 sequences, roughly 11% of which appear only once. The chain has TRBV4-3 and TRBJ2-2, with a possible D match to TRBD1 (6 bases). Sequenced: whole blood. This sequence was found in an adult who was a healthcare worker with PCR-confirmed SARS-CoV-2 infection or an uninfected control (not recorded which). The CDR3 reads CASSQDRAGASTGELFF. CDR3 in DNA: TGCGCCAGCAGCCAAGATCGGGCAGGGGCGAGCACCGGGGAGCTGTTTTTT.